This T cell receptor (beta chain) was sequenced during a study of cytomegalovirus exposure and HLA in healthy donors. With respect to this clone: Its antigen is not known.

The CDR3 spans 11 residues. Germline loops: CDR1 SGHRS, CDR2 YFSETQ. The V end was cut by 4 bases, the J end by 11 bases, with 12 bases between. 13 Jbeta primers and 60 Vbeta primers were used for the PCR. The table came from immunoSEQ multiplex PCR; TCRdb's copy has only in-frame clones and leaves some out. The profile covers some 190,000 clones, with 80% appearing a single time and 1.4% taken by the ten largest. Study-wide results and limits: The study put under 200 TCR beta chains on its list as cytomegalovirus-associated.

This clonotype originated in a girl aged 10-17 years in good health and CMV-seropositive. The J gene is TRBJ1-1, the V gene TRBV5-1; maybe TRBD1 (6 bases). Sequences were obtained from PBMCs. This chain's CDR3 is CASSTSGAAFF. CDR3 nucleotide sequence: TGCGCCAGCAGCACCTCAGGGGCGGCTTTCTTT.